This T cell receptor beta chain comes out of a study of breast tumors, draining lymph nodes, adjacent tissues. Findings and limits, study-wide: The lymph node origin of tumor T cells was framed as consistent with a hypothesis, not demonstrated. Luminal-like breast cancer showed significantly greater tumor-nontumor repertoire similarity than basal-like breast cancer did. Findings are consistent with lymph node origin and intratumoral expansion of most tumor T cells. Tumors had less TCR diversity than lymph nodes, more than nontumor tissue.

This clonotype was counted ten times or more. Its antigen is as yet unknown. V gave up 1 base and J gave up 8 bases; unmatched junction bases: 8. The CDR3 loop spans 15 amino acids. Germline CDR1 is SGHTA and CDR2 is FQGNSA. Samples came from axillary lymph nodes draining the breast cancer. TCRdb re-derived calls from the multiplex PCR reads in MiXCR, one entry per CDR3 protein. The sample carries about 230,000 distinct CDR3 sequences, roughly 30% recorded once. Specimen: axillary lymph node tissue. The TCR sequence derives from a female donor with breast cancer. Some clones in this sample may be carry-over from other donors' samples. V is TRBV7-2 and J is TRBJ2-1, with TRBD2 matching 7 bases. This chain's CDR3 is CASSLGSGISHEQFF. CDR3 DNA sequence: TGTGCCAGCAGCTTAGGGAGCGGGATTAGCCATGAGCAGTTCTTC. Variable domain in full (rest from reference TRBV7-2 and TRBJ2-1): GAGVSQSPSNKVTEKGKDVELRCDPISGHTALYWYRQSLGQGLEFLIYFQGNSAPDKSGLPSDRFSAERTGGSVSTLTIQRTQQEDSAVYLCASSLGSGISHEQFFGPGTRLTVL.